The 23 T cell receptor beta chains below all came from one sample that was sequenced in a study of T-cell reconstitution after alpha-beta-depleted transplantation in children. TCRbeta library construction was performed incorporating unique molecular identifiers. One entry per CDR3 protein results from TCRdb running MiXCR on the PCR reads. The sample includes 200,000 to 250,000 distinct CDR3 sequences, about a tenth of them seen just once. Sequencing was performed on PBMCs, taken before TCRalphabeta/CD19-depleted stem cell transplant. Receptor source: a child younger than two with acute myeloid leukemia, due to receive a stem cell transplant.

This clonotype was picked up a small number of times. The gene calls are TRBV12-3 or TRBV12-4 and TRBJ2-5, with D unclear. The CDR3 totals 14 residues. Trimming removed 1 base from V and 0 bases from J, with 6 bases in between. Here the CDR3 reads CASSLGGDQETQYF. The CDR3 DNA follows: TGTGCCAGCAGTTTAGGAGGAGACCAAGAGACCCAGTACTTC.

This clonotype was detected many times. This chain joins TRBV7-2 and TRBJ2-1, with TRBD2 as a possible D gene (5 bases). Trimming shortened V by 8 bases and J by 0 bases, and 11 bases separated the two germline ends. CDR1 and CDR2 from the germline V gene are SGHTA and FQGNSA. The CDR3 contains 14 residues. CDR3 protein: CASRAVHSYNEQFF. The CDR3 coding sequence is TGTGCCAGCCGAGCGGTTCACTCCTACAATGAGCAGTTCTTC.

Comments on this clonotype: At one boundary the junction diverges from the germline segment, which might be a read error. CDR3 sequence reads: CVSSLGTVYEQCF. DNA for the CDR3: TGCGTCAGCAGCTTGGGGACAGTCTACGAGCAGTGCTTC. J is TRBJ2-7 and V is TRBV5-1; 7 bases fit TRBD1. Looked up from germline, CDR1 is SGHRS and CDR2 is YFSETQ. The CDR3 spans 13 residues.

This clonotype has at least ten counts. The chain recombines TRBV5-4 with TRBJ2-1; D is unclear. The germline CDR1 and CDR2 sequences are SGHNT and YYREEE (reference sequence). The CDR3 consists of 15 residues. V gave up 4 bases and J gave up 0 bases, with 11 bases separating them. The CDR3 DNA sequence: TGTGCCAGCAGCGCTACTGGAAGCTCCTACAATGAGCAGTTCTTC. Protein: CASSATGSSYNEQFF.

This clonotype was detected ten times or more. The rearrangement uses TRBV10-1 and TRBJ2-1; 8 nucleotides line up with TRBD2. Germline CDR1 WNHNN, CDR2 SYGVQD (reference sequence). This CDR3 is 15 amino acids long. The ends lost 5 bases at V and 4 bases at J; junction bases unmatched: 7. This CDR3 is CASSTGGGPYNEQFF. DNA for the CDR3: TGCGCCAGCAGTACGGGCGGGGGGCCTTACAATGAGCAGTTCTTC.

This clonotype occurred many times. This chain joins TRBV7-9 and TRBJ2-7; a weak D match, TRBD1 (5 bases). Trimming removed 2 bases from V and 2 bases from J, with 10 bases in between. This CDR3 is 14 amino acids long. The germline V gene has CDR1 SEHNR and CDR2 FQNEAQ (reference sequence). CDR3 region: CASSLSEQAYEQYF. CDR3 DNA: TGTGCCAGCAGCTTATCGGAACAGGCCTACGAGCAGTACTTC.

At least ten counts were recorded for this clonotype. The V call is TRBV4-1, the J call TRBJ1-4, with D perhaps matching TRBD1 (5 bases). The CDR3 covers 16 residues. CDR1 MGHRA and CDR2 YSYEKL come from the germline V gene. Trimming took off 0 bases at V and 5 bases at J, with 13 bases between the two ends. The CDR3 protein is CASSQDRGELNEKLFF. The CDR3 coding sequence is TGCGCCAGCAGCCAAGATAGAGGGGAATTGAATGAAAAACTGTTTTTT.

There are a few counts of this clonotype. V usage is TRBV6-2 or TRBV6-3 and J usage is TRBJ2-2, with 7 bases matching TRBD2. This CDR3 comprises 15 residues. V shed 6 bases and J 8 bases; nucleotides not matched to a gene: 12. Germline CDR1 and CDR2: MNHEY and SVGEGT. CDR3 sequence reads: CASRGLREGIGELFF. The CDR3 DNA is TGTGCCAGCAGAGGCCTTAGGGAGGGTATTGGGGAGCTGTTTTTT.

This clonotype was observed a few times. The V call is TRBV7-8, the J call TRBJ1-5; D perhaps matches TRBD1 (6 bases). Per the germline V gene, CDR1 is SGHVS and CDR2 is FQNEAQ. V dropped 6 bases and J dropped 5 bases, with 14 bases sitting between them. The CDR3 extends over 14 amino acids. For the CDR3, the DNA is TGTGCCAGCAGTACAGGGTTTTATGATCAGCCCCAGCATTTT. Translated: CASSTGFYDQPQHF.

This clonotype was counted ten times or more. This rearrangement joins TRBV12-3 or TRBV12-4 to TRBJ1-5, with D uncertain. The CDR3 consists of 12 residues. V was cut by 5 bases and J by 5 bases, with 7 bases left in between. CDR3 residues: CASSPGYQPQHF. As DNA, the CDR3 is TGTGCCAGCAGTCCTGGTTATCAGCCCCAGCATTTT.

This clonotype appeared many times. The chain employs TRBV20-1 and TRBJ2-1; D is perhaps TRBD1 (6 bases). V lost 0 bases to trimming and J lost 10 bases, with 10 bases between them. The CDR3 consists of 12 residues. Germline V gives CDR1 DFQATT, CDR2 SNEGSKA (reference sequence). CDR3 DNA sequence: TGCAGTGCTAGAGATGGGACACGGGAGCAGTTCTTC. Protein sequence: CSARDGTREQFF.

The table lists this clonotype with many counts. This chain links TRBV19 with TRBJ2-7; 9 nucleotides align to TRBD2. Trimming took 5 bases from V and 3 from J; bases not matched to a gene: 8. From germline, CDR1 is LNHDA and CDR2 SQIVND (reference sequence). This CDR3 is 15 amino acids long. As DNA, the CDR3 is TGTGCCAGTAGTCCGAGGGGACTAGCTATCTACGAGCAGTACTTC. Protein sequence: CASSPRGLAIYEQYF.

The chain recombines TRBV6-1 with TRBJ2-3, with 7 nucleotides matching TRBD2. The CDR3 loop spans 15 amino acids. Germline V gene lookup returns CDR1 MNHNS and CDR2 SASEGT. The V and J ends lost 7 bases and 5 bases, in that order; junction bases with no gene match: 12. CDR3 loop: CASTDRGRVGDTQYF. CDR3 coding DNA: TGTGCCAGCACCGACCGGGGGAGGGTCGGAGATACGCAGTATTTT.

This clonotype was picked up a small number of times. The V call is TRBV3-1, the J call TRBJ1-3; 7 nucleotides agree with TRBD1. The CDR3 runs to 15 residues. Germline-derived CDR1 and CDR2 are LGHDT and YNNKEL (reference sequence). J lost 4 bases, V lost 3 bases, and 6 bases had no gene match. Here the CDR3 reads CASSQGDRGGNTIYF. DNA for the CDR3: TGTGCCAGCAGCCAGGGGGACAGAGGGGGAAACACCATATATTTT.

This clonotype was seen ten or more times. The chain couples TRBV6-1 to TRBJ2-7, with 7 bases matching TRBD2. Germline V CDR1 and CDR2: MNHNS, SASEGT. V lost 5 bases, J lost 0 bases, and 7 bases stayed unmatched. The CDR3 runs to 15 residues. CDR3: CASSPRTRSSYEQYF. CDR3 nucleotides: TGTGCCAGCAGTCCCCGGACTAGGAGCTCCTACGAGCAGTACTTC.

This clonotype was counted at least ten times. V gene TRBV5-1 combines with J gene TRBJ2-3, with 7 bases fitting TRBD2. With V trimmed by 4 bases and J by 1 base, 3 bases remained unmatched. There are 14 residues in the CDR3. Germline V gene data show CDR1 as SGHRS and CDR2 as YFSETQ. The CDR3 here is CASSPAGRTDTQYF. The CDR3 coding sequence is TGCGCCAGCAGCCCAGCGGGGCGCACAGATACGCAGTATTTT.

The table lists this clonotype with a few counts. The chain is built from TRBV18 and TRBJ2-4, with 11 bases fitting TRBD2. V shed 3 bases, J shed 3 bases, and the junction held 4 bases outside the gene matches. This CDR3 spans 16 amino acids. Germline assignment: CDR1 KGHSH and CDR2 LQKENI. The CDR3 region is CASSPLAGGDKNIQYF. The CDR3 DNA reads TGTGCCAGCTCACCTCTAGCGGGAGGAGACAAAAACATTCAGTACTTC.

This clonotype has at least ten counts. The J gene is TRBJ1-5, the V gene TRBV6-5; a possible D gene is TRBD1 (5 bases). Germline CDR1 MNHEY, CDR2 SVGAGI. The CDR3 has 14 residues. V was pared by 1 base and J by 6 bases, with 10 bases between. CDR3 nucleotide sequence: TGTGCCAGCAGTTACTACTCCGGGACTCAGCCCCAGCATTTT. Its translation: CASSYYSGTQPQHF.

This clonotype was seen repeatedly, ten times or more. This CDR3 reads CASSSGQGIDTQYF. CDR3 nucleotides: TGCGCCAGCAGCTCTGGACAGGGGATAGACACGCAGTATTTT. The chain combines TRBV5-1 with TRBJ2-3, with TRBD1 matching over 9 bases. The CDR3 runs to 14 residues. Germline loops: CDR1 SGHRS, CDR2 YFSETQ. With 3 bases clipped from V and 9 bases from J, the junction kept 8 bases outside the gene matches.

This clonotype was observed at least ten times. The chain joins TRBV15 to TRBJ1-3; 7 bases map to TRBD1. Trimming removed 0 bases from V and 3 bases from J; junction bases left unmatched: 8. Germline CDR1 is LNHNV and CDR2 is YYDKDF (reference sequence). There are 17 residues in the CDR3. Here the CDR3 reads CATSREMQGVSGNTIYF. The DNA for the CDR3 is TGTGCCACCAGCAGAGAGATGCAGGGGGTTAGTGGAAACACCATATATTTT. The full variable domain, completed using reference TRBV15 and TRBJ1-3, is DAMVIQNPRYQVTQFGKPVTLSCSQTLNHNVMYWYQQKSSQAPKLLFHYYDKDFNNEADTPDNFQSRRPNTSFCFLDIRSPGLGDTAMYLCATSREMQGVSGNTIYFGEGSWLTVV.

This clonotype has at least ten counts. This chain connects TRBV30 to TRBJ2-7, with TRBD1 identical over 9 bases. CDR1 and CDR2 from the germline V gene are GTSNPN and SVGIG (reference sequence). V was pared by 0 bases and J by 6 bases, with 3 bases of the junction left unmatched. This CDR3 comprises 13 residues. Here the CDR3 reads CAWSVGTGTEQYF. In DNA form, the CDR3 reads TGTGCCTGGAGTGTCGGGACAGGGACCGAGCAGTACTTC.

This clonotype was recorded many times. The chain employs TRBV5-1 and TRBJ2-5, with a tentative D call TRBD2 (5 bases). The germline V gene has CDR1 SGHRS and CDR2 YFSETQ. This CDR3 region has 14 residues. Trimming stripped 0 bases from V and 5 bases from J, with 11 bases between. The CDR3 region is CASSLAGNRETQYF. The CDR3, as DNA: TGCGCCAGCAGCTTGGCGGGGAATCGGGAGACCCAGTACTTC. Full variable domain (remainder filled in from reference TRBV5-1 and TRBJ2-5): KAGVTQTPRYLIKTRGQQVTLSCSPISGHRSVSWYQQTPGQGLQFLFEYFSETQRNKGNFPGRFSGRQFSNSRSEMNVSTLELGDSALYLCASSLAGNRETQYFGPGTRLLVL.

This clonotype was counted ten times or more. The chain couples TRBV11-2 to TRBJ2-1; TRBD2 is a possible D gene (5 bases). V lost 0 bases and J lost 9, with 21 bases in between. Germline CDR1 is SGHAT and CDR2 is FQNNGV. There are 17 residues in the CDR3. The CDR3 DNA is TGTGCCAGCAGCTTAGATCCGGACTCAGCAAGGGTCGGTGAGCAGTTCTTC. Amino acids: CASSLDPDSARVGEQFF. Combining the CDR3 with reference TRBV11-2 and TRBJ2-1 gives the whole variable domain EAGVAQSPRYKIIEKRQSVAFWCNPISGHATLYWYQQILGQGPKLLIQFQNNGVVDDSQLPKDRFSAERLKGVDSTLKIQPAKLEDSAVYLCASSLDPDSARVGEQFFGPGTRLTVL.